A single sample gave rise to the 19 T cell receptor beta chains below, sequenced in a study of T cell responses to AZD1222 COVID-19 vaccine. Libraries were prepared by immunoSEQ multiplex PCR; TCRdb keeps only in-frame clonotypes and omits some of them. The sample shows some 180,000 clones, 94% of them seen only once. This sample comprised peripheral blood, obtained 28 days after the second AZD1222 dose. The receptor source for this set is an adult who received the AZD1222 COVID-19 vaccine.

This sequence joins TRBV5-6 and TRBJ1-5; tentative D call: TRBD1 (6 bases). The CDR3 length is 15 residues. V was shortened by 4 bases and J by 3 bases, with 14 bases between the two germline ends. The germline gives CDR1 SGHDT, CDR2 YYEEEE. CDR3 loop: CASSQGQWDNQPQHF. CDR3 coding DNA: TGTGCCAGCAGCCAGGGACAATGGGACAATCAGCCCCAGCATTTT.

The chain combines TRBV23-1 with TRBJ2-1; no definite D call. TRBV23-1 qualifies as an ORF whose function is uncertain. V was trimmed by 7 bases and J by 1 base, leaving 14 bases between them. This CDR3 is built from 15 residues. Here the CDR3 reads CASTDASQSYNEQFF. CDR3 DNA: TGCGCCAGCACGGACGCCTCTCAGTCCTACAATGAGCAGTTCTTC.

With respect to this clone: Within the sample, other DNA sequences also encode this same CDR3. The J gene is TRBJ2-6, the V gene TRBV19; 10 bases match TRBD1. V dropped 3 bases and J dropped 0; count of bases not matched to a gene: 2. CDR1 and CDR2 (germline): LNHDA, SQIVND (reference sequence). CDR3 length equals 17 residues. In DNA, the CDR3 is TGTGCCAGTAGTATTGGGACAGGGGTCTCTGGGGCCAACGTCCTGACTTTC. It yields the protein CASSIGTGVSGANVLTF. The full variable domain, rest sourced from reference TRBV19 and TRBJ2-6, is DGGITQSPKYLFRKEGQNVTLSCEQNLNHDAMYWYRQDPGQGLRLIYYSQIVNDFQKGDIAEGYSVSREKKESFPLTVTSAQKNPTAFYLCASSIGTGVSGANVLTFGAGSRLTVL.

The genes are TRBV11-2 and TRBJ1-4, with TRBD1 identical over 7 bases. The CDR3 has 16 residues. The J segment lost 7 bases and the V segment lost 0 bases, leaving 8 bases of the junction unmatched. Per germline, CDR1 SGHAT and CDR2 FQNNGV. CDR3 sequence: CASSLDSVRGTEKLFF. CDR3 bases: TGTGCCAGCAGCTTAGATTCTGTCAGGGGGACTGAAAAACTGTTTTTT.

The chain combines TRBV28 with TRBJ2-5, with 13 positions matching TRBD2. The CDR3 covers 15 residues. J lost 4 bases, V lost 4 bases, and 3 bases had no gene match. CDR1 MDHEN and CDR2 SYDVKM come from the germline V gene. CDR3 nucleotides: TGTGCCAGCAGTTCCGGACTAGCGGGAGTAGAGACCCAGTACTTC. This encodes CASSSGLAGVETQYF.

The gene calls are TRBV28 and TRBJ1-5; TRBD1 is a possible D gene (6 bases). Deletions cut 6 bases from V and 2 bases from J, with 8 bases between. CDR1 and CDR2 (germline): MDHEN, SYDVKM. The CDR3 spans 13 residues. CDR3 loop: CASSRQGNQPQHF. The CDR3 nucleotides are TGTGCCAGCAGCCGACAGGGCAATCAGCCCCAGCATTTT.

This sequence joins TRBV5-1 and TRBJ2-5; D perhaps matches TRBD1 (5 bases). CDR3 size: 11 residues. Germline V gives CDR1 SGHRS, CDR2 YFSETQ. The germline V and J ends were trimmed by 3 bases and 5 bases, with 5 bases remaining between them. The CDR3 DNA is TGCGCCAGCAGCTGGGGCGAGACCCAGTACTTC. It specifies CASSWGETQYF.

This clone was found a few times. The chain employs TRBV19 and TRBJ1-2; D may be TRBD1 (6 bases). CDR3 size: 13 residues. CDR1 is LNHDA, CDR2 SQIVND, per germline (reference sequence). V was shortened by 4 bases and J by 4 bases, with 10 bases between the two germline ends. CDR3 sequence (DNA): TGTGCCAGTAGTAACGACAGGTTCTATGGCTACACCTTC. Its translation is CASSNDRFYGYTF. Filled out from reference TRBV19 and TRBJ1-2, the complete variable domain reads DGGITQSPKYLFRKEGQNVTLSCEQNLNHDAMYWYRQDPGQGLRLIYYSQIVNDFQKGDIAEGYSVSREKKESFPLTVTSAQKNPTAFYLCASSNDRFYGYTFGSGTRLTVV.

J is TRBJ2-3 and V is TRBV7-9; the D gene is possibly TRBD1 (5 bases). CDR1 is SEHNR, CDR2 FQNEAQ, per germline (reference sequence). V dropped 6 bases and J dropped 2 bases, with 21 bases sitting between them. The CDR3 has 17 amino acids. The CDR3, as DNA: TGTGCCAGCAGGAGACAACAGACAGCCCGACCCACAGATACGCAGTATTTT. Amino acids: CASRRQQTARPTDTQYF.

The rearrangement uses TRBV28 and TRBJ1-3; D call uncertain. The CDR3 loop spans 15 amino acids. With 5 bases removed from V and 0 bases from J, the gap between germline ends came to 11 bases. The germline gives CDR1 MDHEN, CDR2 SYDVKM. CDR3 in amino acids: CASSPPAISGNTIYF. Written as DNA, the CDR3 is TGTGCCAGCAGTCCCCCGGCGATCTCTGGAAACACCATATATTTT.

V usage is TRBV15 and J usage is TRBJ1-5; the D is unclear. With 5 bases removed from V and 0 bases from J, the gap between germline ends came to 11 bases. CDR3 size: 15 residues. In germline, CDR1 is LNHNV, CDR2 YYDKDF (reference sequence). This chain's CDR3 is CATSPRRVSNQPQHF. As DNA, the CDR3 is TGTGCCACCAGCCCGAGACGAGTTAGCAATCAGCCCCAGCATTTT.

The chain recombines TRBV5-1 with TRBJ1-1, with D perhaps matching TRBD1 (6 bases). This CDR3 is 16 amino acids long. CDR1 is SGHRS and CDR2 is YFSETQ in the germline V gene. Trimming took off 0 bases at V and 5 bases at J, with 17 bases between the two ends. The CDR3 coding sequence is TGCGCCAGCAGCTTGGATGGGGGGCGATCGGGGACTGAAGCTTTCTTT. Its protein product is CASSLDGGRSGTEAFF.

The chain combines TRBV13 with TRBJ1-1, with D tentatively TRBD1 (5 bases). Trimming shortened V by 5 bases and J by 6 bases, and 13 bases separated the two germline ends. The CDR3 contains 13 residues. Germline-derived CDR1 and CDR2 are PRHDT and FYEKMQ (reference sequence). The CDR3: CASSLGRTSEAFF. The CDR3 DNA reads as TGTGCCAGCAGCCTGGGACGGACATCTGAAGCTTTCTTT.

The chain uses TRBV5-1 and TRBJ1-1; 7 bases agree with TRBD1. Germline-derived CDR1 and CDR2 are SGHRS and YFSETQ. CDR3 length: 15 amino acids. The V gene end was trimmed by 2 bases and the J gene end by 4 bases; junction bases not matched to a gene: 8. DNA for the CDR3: TGCGCCAGCAGCTTCATCGACAGGGTACCCACTGAAGCTTTCTTT. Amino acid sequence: CASSFIDRVPTEAFF.

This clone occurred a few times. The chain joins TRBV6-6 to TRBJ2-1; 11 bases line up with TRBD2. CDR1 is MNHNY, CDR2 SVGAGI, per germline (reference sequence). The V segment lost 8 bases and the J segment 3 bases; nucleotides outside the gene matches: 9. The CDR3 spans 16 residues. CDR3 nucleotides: TGTGCCAGCGGTCGGGATGGGACTAGCGGCTACAATGAGCAGTTCTTC. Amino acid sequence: CASGRDGTSGYNEQFF.

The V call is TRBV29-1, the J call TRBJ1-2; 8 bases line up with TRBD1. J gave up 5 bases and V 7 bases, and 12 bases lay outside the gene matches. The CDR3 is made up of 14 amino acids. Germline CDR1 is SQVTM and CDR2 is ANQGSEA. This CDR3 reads CSAGQGDISYGYTF. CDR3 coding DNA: TGCAGCGCCGGACAGGGTGATATCTCTTATGGCTACACCTTC.

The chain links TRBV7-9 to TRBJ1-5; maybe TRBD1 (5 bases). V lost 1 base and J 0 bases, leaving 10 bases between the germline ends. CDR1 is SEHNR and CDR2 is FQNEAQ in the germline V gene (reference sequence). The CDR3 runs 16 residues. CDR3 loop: CASSLGQTYSNQPQHF. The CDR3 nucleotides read TGTGCCAGCAGCTTAGGACAGACTTATAGCAATCAGCCCCAGCATTTT.

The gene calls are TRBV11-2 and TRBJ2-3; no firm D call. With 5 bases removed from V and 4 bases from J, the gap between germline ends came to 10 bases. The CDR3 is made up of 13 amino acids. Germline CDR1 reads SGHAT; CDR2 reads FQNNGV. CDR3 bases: TGTGCCAGCAGCCGGCACGTCGCAGATACGCAGTATTTT. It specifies CASSRHVADTQYF. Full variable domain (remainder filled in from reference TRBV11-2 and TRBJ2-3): EAGVAQSPRYKIIEKRQSVAFWCNPISGHATLYWYQQILGQGPKLLIQFQNNGVVDDSQLPKDRFSAERLKGVDSTLKIQPAKLEDSAVYLCASSRHVADTQYFGPGTRLTVL.

The CDR3 is CASSLRLTSTDTQYF. The CDR3, as DNA: TGTGCCAGCAGCTTAAGACTCACTAGCACAGATACGCAGTATTTT. The chain recombines TRBV7-9 with TRBJ2-3, with D unresolved. The CDR3 contains 15 residues. Germline CDR1 reads SEHNR; CDR2 reads FQNEAQ (reference sequence). Trimming stripped 2 bases from V and 0 bases from J, with 9 bases between.